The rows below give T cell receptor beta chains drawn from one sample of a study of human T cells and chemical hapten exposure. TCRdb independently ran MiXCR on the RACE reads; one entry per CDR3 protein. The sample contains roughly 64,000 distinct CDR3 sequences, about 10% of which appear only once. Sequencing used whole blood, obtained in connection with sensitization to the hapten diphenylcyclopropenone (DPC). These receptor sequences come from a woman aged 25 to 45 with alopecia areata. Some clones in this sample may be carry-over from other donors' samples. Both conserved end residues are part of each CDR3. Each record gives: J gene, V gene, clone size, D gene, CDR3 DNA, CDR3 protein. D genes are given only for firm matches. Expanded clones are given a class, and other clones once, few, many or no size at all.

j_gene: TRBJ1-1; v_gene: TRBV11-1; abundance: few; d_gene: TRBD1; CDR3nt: TGTGCCAGCAGCTACGGACAGGGGGCCACTGAAGCTTTCTTT; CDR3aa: CASSYGQGATEAFF
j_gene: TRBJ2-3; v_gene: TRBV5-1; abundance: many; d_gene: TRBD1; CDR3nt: TGCGCCAGCAGCCCAGGGGGTGCTGGCACAGATACGCAGTATTTT; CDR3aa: CASSPGGAGTDTQYF
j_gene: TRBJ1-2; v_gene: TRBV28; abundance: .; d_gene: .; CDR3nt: TGTGCCAGCAGTCCTAATCGGGGACGCGGCTACACCTTC; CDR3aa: CASSPNRGRGYTF
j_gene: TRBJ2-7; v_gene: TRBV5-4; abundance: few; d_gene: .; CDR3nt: TGTGCCAGCAGCTTCGGGGCCTCCTACGAGCAGTACTTC; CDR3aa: CASSFGASYEQYF
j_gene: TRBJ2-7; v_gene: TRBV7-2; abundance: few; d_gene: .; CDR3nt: TGTGCCAGCAGCTTAGTCGGCCGCGGGATTAGCTCCTACGAGCAGTACTTC; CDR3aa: CASSLVGRGISSYEQYF
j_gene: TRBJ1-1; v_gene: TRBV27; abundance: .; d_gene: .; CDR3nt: TGTGCCAGCAGTTTAGACAGATTGAACACTGAAGCTTTCTTT; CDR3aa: CASSLDRLNTEAFF
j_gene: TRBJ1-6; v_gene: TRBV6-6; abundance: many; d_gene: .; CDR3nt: TGTGCCAGCAGTTACGGGGCGGGTTCACCCCTCCACTTT; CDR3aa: CASSYGAGSPLHF
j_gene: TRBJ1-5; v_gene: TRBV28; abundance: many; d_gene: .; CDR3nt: TGTGCCGGCAAGACAAGCAATCAGCCCCAGCATTTT; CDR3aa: CAGKTSNQPQHF
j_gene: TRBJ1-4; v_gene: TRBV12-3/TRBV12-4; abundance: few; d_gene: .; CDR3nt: TGTGCCAGCAGTCTGGACAGACCAAATGAAAAACTGTTTTTT; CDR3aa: CASSLDRPNEKLFF
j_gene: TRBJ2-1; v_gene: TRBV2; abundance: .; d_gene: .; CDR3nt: TGTGCCGCCACAGGGAGGGCCTCCTACAATGAGCAGTTCTTC; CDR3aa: CAATGRASYNEQFF
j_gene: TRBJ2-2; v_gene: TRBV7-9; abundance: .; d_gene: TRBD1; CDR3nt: TGTGCCAGCAGCCCGAGGGGGCCTGGCACCGGGGAGCTGTTTTTT; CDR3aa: CASSPRGPGTGELFF
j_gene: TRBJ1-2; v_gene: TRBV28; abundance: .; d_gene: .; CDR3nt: TGTGCCAGCAGTCCGGGCGGGACACAGAGTGGCTACACCTTC; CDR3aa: CASSPGGTQSGYTF
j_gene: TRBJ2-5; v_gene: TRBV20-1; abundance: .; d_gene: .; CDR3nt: TGCAGTGCTAAAGTGGGCTTGGAGACCCAGTACTTC; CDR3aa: CSAKVGLETQYF
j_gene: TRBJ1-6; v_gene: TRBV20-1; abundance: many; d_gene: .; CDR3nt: TGCAGTGCTAGAGCAGGGTTCAATTCACCCCTCCACTTT; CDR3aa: CSARAGFNSPLHF
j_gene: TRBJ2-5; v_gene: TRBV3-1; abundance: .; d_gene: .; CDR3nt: TGTACCAGCAGCCAAGTCGGGGGCCAGGGGACCCAGTACTTC; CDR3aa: CTSSQVGGQGTQYF
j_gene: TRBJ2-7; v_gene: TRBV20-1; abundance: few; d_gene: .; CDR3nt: TGCAGTGCTAGAGATATGGCTATCGGTCTCTACGAGCAGTACTTC; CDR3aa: CSARDMAIGLYEQYF